Sequencing of this T cell receptor beta chain was carried out in a study of blood T cell repertoires in COVID-19. The assay was immunoSEQ multiplex PCR, and TCRdb's table has in-frame clones only and misses some. The sample records roughly 120,000 clones, about nine tenths being singletons. The CDR3 spans 13 residues. The J segment lost 3 bases and the V segment lost 6 bases, leaving 3 bases of the junction unmatched. Per germline, CDR1 SQVTM and CDR2 ANQGSEA. This receptor was taken from a woman aged 45-65 years with acute or convalescent COVID-19. The rearrangement links TRBV29-1 to TRBJ2-2; TRBD2 matches 8 bases. Sequencing used peripheral blood. The DNA of the CDR3 is TGCAGCGTACACGGGGGGGACACCGGGGAGCTGTTTTTT. Amino acid sequence: CSVHGGDTGELFF.